These 12 T cell receptor beta chains were all obtained from the same sample, sequenced in a study of regulatory T cells in long-lasting Graves disease. Time point meaning: persistent/refractory GD, antithyroid drugs over 5 years with positive TRAb. There was RNA extracted from PBMCs, and the TCR library was made from it. Arm-PCR with iRepertoire HTBI primers amplified the CDR3 regions for these TCR beta libraries. TCRdb re-called the multiplex PCR reads through MiXCR, storing one row per CDR3 protein. This table has under 350,000 distinct CDR3 sequences, 20% to 25% appearing once. The input for sequencing was peripheral blood mononuclear cells (PBMCs), taken when the disease was refractory, from a patient treated with antithyroid drugs. The receptors here all came from a female donor with Graves disease.

This clonotype was seen repeatedly, ten times or more. V is TRBV30 and J is TRBJ1-4; D gene unclear. Germline V gene data show CDR1 as GTSNPN and CDR2 as SVGIG (reference sequence). The germline V and J ends were trimmed by 0 bases and 7 bases, with 6 bases remaining between them. The CDR3 has 12 residues. CDR3 residues: CAWSVQSEKLFF. DNA for the CDR3: TGTGCCTGGAGTGTACAGAGTGAAAAACTGTTTTTT.

Ten or more counts support this clonotype. The J gene is TRBJ1-5, the V gene TRBV19, with D perhaps matching TRBD1 (5 bases). The CDR3 runs to 14 residues. The V gene's germline CDR1 is LNHDA and CDR2 SQIVND (reference sequence). With 4 bases removed from V and 2 bases from J, the gap between germline ends came to 9 bases. CDR3 region: CASSKGDGNQPQHF. As DNA, the CDR3 is TGTGCCAGTAGTAAAGGGGATGGCAATCAGCCCCAGCATTTT. Based on the CDR3 plus reference TRBV19 and TRBJ1-5, the full variable domain is DGGITQSPKYLFRKEGQNVTLSCEQNLNHDAMYWYRQDPGQGLRLIYYSQIVNDFQKGDIAEGYSVSREKKESFPLTVTSAQKNPTAFYLCASSKGDGNQPQHFGDGTRLSIL.

The sample holds a few counts of this clonotype. This sequence joins TRBV18 and TRBJ2-2, with 8 positions matching TRBD1. The CDR3 consists of 16 residues. Trimming took 6 bases from V and 2 from J; bases not matched to a gene: 8. CDR1 is KGHSH and CDR2 is LQKENI in the germline V gene. CDR3 sequence: CASSRTGGRNTGELFF. The CDR3, as DNA: TGTGCCAGCTCGCGAACAGGGGGACGCAACACCGGGGAGCTGTTTTTT.

There are many counts of this clonotype. The V call is TRBV12-3 or TRBV12-4, the J call TRBJ2-7; TRBD1 matches at 7 bases. CDR3 length equals 12 residues. V shed 4 bases and J 10 bases; nucleotides not matched to a gene: 7. CDR3 DNA: TGTGCCAGCAGTTACCTCCGACAGGGCCAGTACTTC. It translates to CASSYLRQGQYF.

The chain couples TRBV27 to TRBJ1-6; a weak D match, TRBD1 (6 bases). V was shortened by 5 bases and J by 7 bases, with 12 bases between the two germline ends. The CDR3 extends over 14 amino acids. CDR1 is MNHEY and CDR2 is SMNVEV in the germline V gene (reference sequence). The DNA of the CDR3 is TGTGCCAGCAGTCCGCGGACAGAGAATTCACCCCTCCACTTT. Protein product: CASSPRTENSPLHF.

This clonotype has at least ten counts. The J gene is TRBJ2-5, the V gene TRBV28, with D possibly being TRBD2 (6 bases). Germline loops: CDR1 MDHEN, CDR2 SYDVKM. This CDR3 has 13 residues. V lost 4 bases and J lost 3, with 9 bases in between. The CDR3 protein is CASSSLAEETQYF. The CDR3, as DNA: TGTGCCAGCAGTTCATTAGCGGAAGAGACCCAGTACTTC.

With respect to this clonotype: Given a much more abundant clone one base away, this may be a read error. The CDR3 end shows no conserved phenylalanine or tryptophan, and so a read error is likely. This chain uses TRBV2 with TRBJ2-7; D is undetermined. V was shortened by 8 bases and J by 0 bases, with 11 bases between the two germline ends. Germline lookup yields CDR1 SNHLY and CDR2 FYNNEI. This CDR3 is 13 amino acids long. The CDR3 sequence: CASWAESSYEQYL. DNA for the CDR3: TGTGCCAGCTGGGCGGAGAGCTCCTACGAGCAGTACCTC.

This clonotype has just a few counts. The rearrangement joins TRBV6-5 to TRBJ1-3; no clear D gene. Germline V gene lookup returns CDR1 MNHEY and CDR2 SVGAGI. The length of the CDR3 is 16 residues. Trimming took off 0 bases at V and 4 bases at J, with 13 bases between the two ends. DNA of the CDR3: TGTGCCAGCAGTTACTCGCAGATATTCGGGGGAAACACCATATATTTT. It is translated as CASSYSQIFGGNTIYF.

This clonotype was recorded at least ten times. V and J are TRBV28 and TRBJ2-5; the D gene is possibly TRBD2 (6 bases). V was shortened by 8 bases and J by 7 bases, with 8 bases between the two germline ends. The CDR3 has 10 residues. Germline values: CDR1 MDHEN, CDR2 SYDVKM. The CDR3 nucleotides read TGTGCCAGCCAGGGAGGGACCCAGTACTTC. It translates to CASQGGTQYF.

J is TRBJ1-2 and V is TRBV9; D possibly corresponds to TRBD1 (6 bases). Germline V lookup: CDR1 SGDLS, CDR2 YYNGEE. There are 17 residues in the CDR3. V was shortened by 4 bases and J by 3 bases, with 22 bases between the two germline ends. CDR3: CASSLGGGRNPHYGYTF. CDR3 DNA: TGTGCCAGCAGCTTAGGGGGGGGACGGAATCCTCACTATGGCTACACCTTC.

This clonotype was detected many times. This chain joins TRBV19 and TRBJ2-7; TRBD1 or TRBD2 may be the D gene (6 bases each). The CDR3 length is 16 residues. CDR1 and CDR2 from the germline V gene are LNHDA and SQIVND (reference sequence). The ends were cut back, 5 bases at V and 2 bases at J, with 19 bases in the middle. The CDR3 DNA reads TGTGCCAGTAGTCGCCTAGGGGGAGGTGGTACCTACGAGCAGTACTTC. It yields the protein CASSRLGGGGTYEQYF. Drawing the rest from reference TRBV19 and TRBJ2-7, the complete variable domain is DGGITQSPKYLFRKEGQNVTLSCEQNLNHDAMYWYRQDPGQGLRLIYYSQIVNDFQKGDIAEGYSVSREKKESFPLTVTSAQKNPTAFYLCASSRLGGGGTYEQYFGPGTRLTVT.

The chain recombines TRBV13 with TRBJ2-2; a weak D match, TRBD2 (5 bases). Germline CDR1 is PRHDT and CDR2 is FYEKMQ (reference sequence). V lost 5 bases and J 5 bases, leaving 18 bases between the germline ends. This CDR3 spans 16 amino acids. Here the CDR3 DNA reads TGTGCCAGCAGCCCGAAAGGGAGCGTAACGACCGGGGAGCTGTTTTTT. Its protein product is CASSPKGSVTTGELFF.